What follows describes a single TCR beta chain. Its antigen is not known. Other DNA sequences from this sample encode an identical CDR3 as well. Sequencing was performed with immunoSEQ multiplex PCR; in TCRdb, only in-frame clones are kept and a portion is missing. The sample includes tens of thousands of clones, nearly 90% of them seen just once. These data come from a study of T cell responses to AZD1222 COVID-19 vaccine. Points from the study as a whole: Without day 14 samples, only post-peak T cell repertoires were studied. An increase in Spike-specific TCR breadth and depth was observed after two AZD1222 doses. Baseline serostatus was positive in only six AZD1222 recipients.

The V gene's germline CDR1 is SGHTA and CDR2 FQGNSA. Trimming stripped 1 base from V and 5 bases from J, with 8 bases between. CDR3 length equals 13 residues. This TCR derives from an adult who received the AZD1222 COVID-19 vaccine. The sample here was peripheral blood, taken 28 days after the second AZD1222 dose. The chain carries TRBV7-2 and TRBJ1-2; D remains unclear. CDR3 region: CASSLVTDYGYTF. The CDR3 coding sequence is TGTGCCAGCAGCTTAGTCACAGATTATGGCTACACCTTC.